This entry concerns a single T cell receptor beta chain. Clones were read by immunoSEQ multiplex PCR, and TCRdb kept only the in-frame ones, dropping some. The table has some 130,000 clones, roughly 87% seen once. The V end lost 2 bases, the J end lost 7 bases, and 9 bases lay between the germline ends. Germline V gene sequence: CDR1 MNHEY, CDR2 SMNVEV (reference sequence). The CDR3 has 14 amino acids. This sample is part of a study of T cell responses to AZD1222 COVID-19 vaccine. The sequence was obtained from an adult in good health. This chain connects TRBV27 to TRBJ1-6; no clear D gene. The sample consisted of peripheral blood, taken on day 0 of AZD1222 vaccination. The chain's CDR3 is CASSLRPHNSPLHF. The CDR3 DNA is TGTGCCAGCAGTTTACGACCGCACAATTCACCCCTCCACTTT.